What follows describes a single T cell receptor beta chain. The data belong to a study of OX40 agonist ivuxolimab in advanced cancers. Overall study context: People in dose escalation had one of these cancers: hepatocellular carcinoma, melanoma, renal cell or head and neck cancer.

Profiling relied on immunoSEQ multiplex PCR, and the TCRdb table lists in-frame clones only, not all of them. This table holds around 19,000 clones, roughly 87% found once. Sequencing used CD4+ or CD8+ T cells sorted from blood, obtained in a trial of the OX40 agonist ivuxolimab. This clonotype was sampled from an adult with an advanced solid tumor such as melanoma, head and neck, liver or kidney cancer.

CDR3 loop: CASSAYEEGSNEQYF. In DNA, the CDR3 is TGTGCCAGTAGTGCCTACGAAGAGGGTTCCAACGAGCAGTACTTC. The rearrangement links TRBV19 to TRBJ2-7; perhaps TRBD2 as D (5 bases). CDR1 is LNHDA and CDR2 is SQIVND in the germline V gene (reference sequence). V was shortened by 5 bases and J by 5 bases, with 19 bases between the two germline ends. The CDR3 is 15 residues long.